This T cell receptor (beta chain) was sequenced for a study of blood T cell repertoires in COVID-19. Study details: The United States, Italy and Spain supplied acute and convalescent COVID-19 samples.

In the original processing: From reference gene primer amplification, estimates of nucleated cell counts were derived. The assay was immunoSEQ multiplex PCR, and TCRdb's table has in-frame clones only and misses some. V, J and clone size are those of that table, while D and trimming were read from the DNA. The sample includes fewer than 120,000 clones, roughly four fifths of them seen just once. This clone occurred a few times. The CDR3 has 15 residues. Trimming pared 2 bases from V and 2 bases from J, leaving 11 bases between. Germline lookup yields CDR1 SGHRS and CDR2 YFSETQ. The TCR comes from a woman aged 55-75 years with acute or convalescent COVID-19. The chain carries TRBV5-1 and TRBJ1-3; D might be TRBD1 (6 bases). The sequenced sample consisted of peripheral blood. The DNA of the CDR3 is TGCGCCAGCAGCTTAGGTACAGGGACTGGAAACACCATATATTTT. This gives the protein CASSLGTGTGNTIYF.